This T cell receptor beta chain derives from a study of shared clonotypes between healthy human individuals. At the level of the study: There were three CD4 naive, three CD4 memory, two CD8 naive and one CD8 memory plates per donor.

The assay was carried out at the deep level. Once extracted for a subset, genomic DNA was divided evenly among several immunoSEQ plates. Sequenced by immunoSEQ multiplex PCR; TCRdb stores in-frame clones only, minus some. The table has about 2.4 million clones, 93% seen once; the top ten hold 0.36%. As concerns this clone: As yet, its antigen is unknown.

Study-wide results and caveats: Sequencing depth was predicted to influence how clonotypes are shared among donors.

The CDR3 spans 13 residues. Trimming took off 3 bases at V and 5 bases at J, with 9 bases between the two ends. Germline CDR1 is SGHDT and CDR2 is YYEEEE. The sequence was collected from a man in his late teens or twenties in good health. Some clones in this sample may be carry-over from other donors' samples. The sequencing input was naive CD4+ T cells from PBMCs. Sample subset: CD45RA+ positively selected. The V gene is TRBV5-6, the J gene TRBJ1-3, with D unclear. As DNA, the CDR3 is TGTGCCAGCAGCTCCCCCGACCGAAACACCATATATTTT. It translates to CASSSPDRNTIYF.